This T cell receptor beta chain was captured in a study of blood T cell repertoires in COVID-19 (TCRdb year 2020). The study in broad terms: Samples covering the acute and convalescent phases of COVID-19 were provided by collaborators in the United States, Italy and Spain. The prospective study material was composed of cDNA or gDNA derived from T cells, B-cell-depleted T cells, or PBMCs. The dataset comprised deeply sampled blood TCRbeta repertoires from subjects exposed to, actively infected with, or recovered from COVID-19. The repertoires were made available in a free public database intended to serve as a resource for research on the immune response to SARS-CoV-2. Samples were obtained from the ongoing ImmuneRACE study (first 160 participants) and from over a thousand subjects provided by 6 global collaborators. Nearly every sample came with metadata listing a de-identified subject ID, COVID-19 status, age in years and sex. Where available, HLA class I and class II types were taken from metadata supplied by the sample provider and were not determined by assay-based typing.

Enrolling through a virtual design, the prospective study's participants ranged in age from roughly 18 to 90 years and lived across some 22 United States geographic areas. To assign participants to cohorts, the prospective study relied on clinical history that participants themselves reported in a screening survey and a study questionnaire. Recovered participants in ImmuneRACE Cohort 3 were defined by two consecutive negative NP/OP PCR tests, clearance by a healthcare professional, or resolution of symptoms. In the prospective study, whole blood, serum and a nasopharyngeal or oropharyngeal swab were collected from each participant by mobile phlebotomists. Over a roughly 2-month period, participants in the prospective study had the option of providing additional blood draws and questionnaires. Prospective study blood samples were shipped either frozen or at room temperature before DNA extraction.

In regard to this clone: The target of this receptor is not known. The input lacks base qualities; no much larger clone sits a single base away.

Findings and caveats that apply to the study as a whole: Clinical and demographic metadata were provided uncurated, with the amount varying by source and participant.

TCRbeta CDR3 regions were amplified from genomic DNA using the immunoSEQ Assay, a bias-controlled multiplex PCR. In the paper's pipeline: Nucleated cell counts per sample were estimated from amplification of reference gene primers within the assay. Sequence reads were collapsed and filtered to measure the absolute abundance of every unique TCRbeta CDR3 rearrangement. For each sample, productive Simpson clonality was calculated as the square root of Simpson's diversity index across productive rearrangements. Here the immuneACCESS table is served through TCRdb, limited to in-frame sequences with V and J called. Missing clones are a known gap in these copies; in checked studies unresolved V genes cover under half, and the rest lacks a known reason. Clone size and V and J calls were adopted from that table, with D and trimming inferred from the DNA. The sample includes approximately 200,000 clones, with 85% observed a single time. Over 15% of the sample lies in the top ten.

This TCR was sampled from a man aged 35-49 years who had recovered from COVID-19. The sequencing sample was made of PBMCs or T cells enriched from blood (not recorded which).

The nucleotides read TGTGCCAGCAGGACCGGGAGCGACACTGAAGCTTTCTTT. Translated, this gives CASRTGSDTEAFF. The chain joins TRBV3-1 (or the pseudogene TRBV3-2) to TRBJ1-1, with no confidently assigned D gene. The cysteine opens and the phenylalanine closes a CDR3 of 13 amino acids. CDR3 DNA only is kept here, 39 bases in frame from base 1. Reading the germline V gene (reference sequence) gives CDR1 LGHDT and CDR2 YNNKEL. The junction carries 11 bases between V and J, which are trimmed by 6 bases and 3 bases respectively.